The source of this T cell receptor beta chain is a study of T cells in localized non-small cell lung cancer (TCRdb year 2020). About the investigation overall: Comparing tumors with uninvolved tumor-adjacent lungs, the study looked at the T cell repertoires of over 200 patients with early-stage NSCLC. The cohort consisted of roughly 240 treatment-naive NSCLC patients whose localized lung tumors had been resected. NSCLC patients had a mean age of roughly 66 years, and 129 were male and about 98 female. What the authors observed across the whole study: Longer overall survival was associated with higher T cell density in blood, whereas shorter survival was associated with higher clonality in adjacent lung. Because multi-region tumor sequencing was not done, intratumor heterogeneity could not be ruled out. The highest T cell clonality was observed in uninvolved tumor-adjacent lung, where clonality exceeded that of tumor, suggesting that antigenic responses were more focused in uninvolved tumor-adjacent lung. A median of approximately 62 of the top 100 tumor clones turned up in the paired uninvolved adjacent lung, and approximately 30 of those clones also ranked among the top 100 of that same adjacent lung. Because the study design was exploratory, TCR variables were selected using unadjusted p-values without false-discovery rate correction.

The CDR3 sequence holds 16 residues, the cysteine and phenylalanine included. The kept DNA is CDR3 alone, 48 bases in frame from the first base. Reading the germline V gene gives CDR1 SGDLS and CDR2 YYNGEE. Unmatched junction bases come to 10, with V trimmed by 0 bases and J by 9 bases. At diagnosis, tumor, uninvolved tumor-adjacent lung and peripheral blood were collected and then preserved as a mix of FFPE and fresh-frozen material. For TCR repertoire profiling, the blood samples were analyzed as peripheral blood mononuclear cells. A note on this clone: Its antigen specificity is not known. Base-call qualities are not available, and no considerably larger clone is one nucleotide away.

TCR beta CDR3 regions were sequenced from DNA using the immunoSEQ Assay. In the authors' own workflow: T cell density was computed as TCR beta template counts normalized to usable DNA estimated by amplifying housekeeping genes. Using the preseqR package, richness was estimated by extrapolating to 120,000 templates for tissue samples and 400,000 templates for PBMC samples. Clonality was defined as one minus Pielou's evenness. Tissue-enriched TCRs were identified through differential abundance testing performed on productive amino-acid clonotypes, with a minimum total count of 5 and an alpha of 0.1. Repertoire overlap between compartments was quantified with the Jaccard Index and Morisita Overlap Index. GLIPH clustered TCR beta CDR3s with public tetramer-defined viral CDR3s; viral motifs required at least three viral sequences plus V-gene enrichment. Drawn from immuneACCESS, this table holds only the in-frame rearrangements with V and J called that TCRdb kept. Clones are partly lost; checked studies trace under half to an unresolved V gene and leave the rest unexplained. The V and J calls and the clone size are those of that table, but D and trimming were determined from the DNA. In all, the sample holds approximately 15,000 clones, and around 87% of those were seen once. The ten most abundant clones make up around 29% of the sample.

The chain is encoded by TRBV9 joined to TRBJ2-3; TRBD2 agrees with 10 junctional bases. The clonotype comes from a male donor aged 60 or over with stage II lung adenocarcinoma. The sequenced sample was peripheral blood mononuclear cells, obtained before any cancer treatment. The CDR3 region has the sequence CASSVGDPAGGGTQYF. The DNA reads TGTGCCAGCAGCGTAGGTGATCCAGCGGGAGGGGGGACGCAGTATTTT.